This T cell receptor beta chain was identified in a study of T cell changes during pregnancy in multiple sclerosis. Assay: immunoSEQ multiplex PCR; the TCRdb copy retains only in-frame clones and omits some. The sample holds 35,000 to 55,000 clones, 92% seen once. CDR1 and CDR2 from the germline V gene are SGDLS and YYNGEE. V dropped 0 bases and J dropped 5 bases, with 11 bases sitting between them. The CDR3 consists of 14 residues. Sequencing was performed on peripheral blood, taken in the third trimester of pregnancy. This TCR came from a female donor with multiple sclerosis, enrolled in a pregnancy study. The chain links TRBV9 to TRBJ2-5; D perhaps matches TRBD2 (5 bases). Here the CDR3 reads CASSVGEGRETQYF. The CDR3 DNA is TGTGCCAGCAGCGTAGGAGAGGGTCGGGAGACCCAGTACTTC. Together with reference TRBV9 and TRBJ2-5, the CDR3 gives the full variable domain: DSGVTQTPKHLITATGQRVTLRCSPRSGDLSVYWYQQSLDQGLQFLIQYYNGEERAKGNILERFSAQQFPDLHSELNLSSLELGDSALYFCASSVGEGRETQYFGPGTRLLVL.